This T cell receptor (beta chain) was profiled in a study of CD8+ T cells in alopecia areata. Study in general: Affected scalp percentage gauged treated patients' severity.

Treatment defined: oral pan-JAK inhibitor, 5-10 mg twice daily. This clone was recorded a few times. The V and J ends lost 7 bases and 3 bases, in that order; junction bases with no gene match: 3. The CDR3 loop spans 13 amino acids. CDR1 is MNHNY and CDR2 is SVGAGI in the germline V gene (reference sequence). As the sequencing template, cDNA was produced by extracting RNA and reverse transcribing it. Profiling relied on immunoSEQ multiplex PCR, and the TCRdb table lists in-frame clones only, not all of them. The sample has about 210,000 clones; approximately 72% are singletons. The V call is TRBV6-6, the J call TRBJ2-5, with TRBD2 identical over 9 bases. The source was CD4+ T cells sorted from blood, collected between weeks 43 and 45, from a patient treated with tofacitinib. The clonotype was recovered from a human donor with alopecia areata. As DNA, the CDR3 is TGTGCCAGCACCATAGCGGGGGAAGAGACCCAGTACTTC. This encodes CASTIAGEETQYF.